This is a list of T cell receptor beta chains from one sample in a study of spatial heterogeneity in lung cancer. TCRdb re-called the 5' RACE reads with MiXCR, one entry per CDR3 protein. The sample lists about 100,000 distinct CDR3 sequences, approximately 4.7% occurring once. The specimen was lung tumor tissue, collected at surgery. The source of these receptors is a male donor with early-stage non-small cell lung cancer. Each CDR3 is given with its conserved first and last residue. Fields, in order: D gene, CDR3 length, V gene, J gene, clone size, CDR3 protein, CDR3 DNA. D genes are given only for firm matches. Sizes are listed as how often the clone was seen (once, few, many) or a class if it is expanded.

-	14	TRBV7-2	TRBJ1-1	many	CASSLLADFKRAFF	TGTGCCAGCAGCTTGTTGGCCGATTTTAAGCGAGCTTTCTTT
-	16	TRBV12-3/TRBV12-4	TRBJ2-1	many	CASSPRKKGSYNEQFF	TGTGCCAGCAGTCCCCGAAAAAAGGGTTCCTACAATGAGCAGTTCTTC
-	15	TRBV5-1	TRBJ1-5	many	CASSLIPGDAQPQHF	TGCGCCAGCAGCTTGATACCAGGGGATGCTCAGCCCCAGCATTTT
TRBD1	15	TRBV11-2	TRBJ2-1	many	CASSLAGGNGDEQFF	TGTGCCAGCAGCTTAGCAGGGGGCAATGGCGATGAGCAGTTCTTC
-	17	TRBV7-9	TRBJ2-2	few	CASSYGADTSLTGELFF	TGTGCCAGCAGCTATGGCGCTGACACAAGCCTCACCGGGGAGCTGTTTTTT
-	12	TRBV12-3/TRBV12-4	TRBJ2-5	many	CASSRQQETQYF	TGTGCCAGCAGTCGACAGCAAGAGACCCAGTACTTC
-	14	TRBV6-1	TRBJ1-2	many	CASHPWDESYGYTF	TGTGCCAGCCATCCCTGGGACGAGTCCTATGGCTACACCTTC
-	13	TRBV5-6	TRBJ1-2	few	CASSLGKGRGYTF	TGTGCCAGCAGCTTAGGAAAGGGCCGGGGCTACACCTTC
-	14	TRBV10-3	TRBJ1-4	many	CAISESRGNEKLFF	TGTGCCATCAGTGAGTCGAGAGGGAATGAAAAACTGTTTTTT
TRBD1	13	TRBV6-1	TRBJ2-7	many	CASTSSAGGEQYF	TGTGCCAGCACCTCCTCCGCAGGGGGCGAGCAGTACTTC
-	14	TRBV28	TRBJ2-7	many	CASSFVGRIYEQYF	TGTGCCAGCAGTTTCGTAGGGAGAATCTACGAGCAGTACTTC